This T cell receptor beta chain was obtained from a study of CD8+CD57+ T cells in acquired aplastic anemia. Genomic DNA, the template, was used for profiling of the TCR beta VDJ and CDR3. TCRdb called the reads again in MiXCR, with one record for every CDR3 protein. The table lists more than 100,000 distinct CDR3 sequences, around 46% of them singletons. The length of the CDR3 is 13 residues. CDR1 LGHDT and CDR2 YNNKEL come from the germline V gene (reference sequence). With 4 bases removed from V and 8 bases from J, the gap between germline ends came to 14 bases. Findings and limits, study-wide: Patients showed no significant difference from controls in CD8+ Simpson's diversity.

This clonotype was recorded at least ten times. Its antigen is undetermined. The chain links TRBV3-1 to TRBJ1-2, with D perhaps TRBD1 (5 bases). This receptor was taken from a human donor in good health, serving as a control. The sample consisted of sorted CD4+, CD8+, or CD8+CD57+ T cells (not recorded which) from PBMCs. Here the CDR3 reads CASSLKTVRGYTF. CDR3 nucleotides: TGTGCCAGCAGCCTAAAGACAGTTAGGGGCTACACCTTC.